These T cell receptor beta chains were read from a single sample in a study of blood T cell repertoires in COVID-19. Profiled with immunoSEQ multiplex PCR; TCRdb holds only in-frame clones, not every one. The table includes around 140,000 clones, about three quarters detected once. The sequencing input was peripheral blood. Receptors originate from a man aged 50 to 60 with acute or convalescent COVID-19. Each CDR3 is given with its conserved first and last residue. Fields, in order: V gene, clone size, D gene, J gene, CDR3 DNA, CDR3 protein. D genes are given only for firm matches. Size is stated for part of the rows, as once, few or many counts, or as a class when the clone is expanded.

TRBV21-1	-	-	TRBJ2-1	TGTGCCAGCCGGACAGGATACAATGAGCAGTTCTTC	CASRTGYNEQFF
TRBV5-6	-	TRBD1	TRBJ1-3	TGTGCCAGCAGCTTGGGGACAGGGGCTGGAAACACCATATATTTT	CASSLGTGAGNTIYF
TRBV30	-	-	TRBJ2-3	TGTGCCTGGACCGACGGGAGCTTCACAGATACGCAGTATTTT	CAWTDGSFTDTQYF
TRBV4-2	many	-	TRBJ2-1	TGTGCCAGCAGCCGAGACCTCGGGGGTTACTACAATGAGCAGTTCTTC	CASSRDLGGYYNEQFF
TRBV5-5	-	-	TRBJ1-5	TGTGCCAGCAGCGCGGGTCCTACCTATAGCAATCAGCCCCAGCATTTT	CASSAGPTYSNQPQHF
TRBV7-6	many	TRBD2	TRBJ2-3	TGTGCCAGCAGCTTAGGGGCTAGCGGGGGGGCAGATACGCAGTATTTT	CASSLGASGGADTQYF
TRBV10-3	-	-	TRBJ1-1	TGTGCCATCAGTGAGCTCGACAGATACGCGAACACTGAAGCTTTCTTT	CAISELDRYANTEAFF
TRBV24-1	-	TRBD1	TRBJ2-1	TGTGCCACCAGTGACCCCGGGACAGGGATCCATGAGCAGTTCTTC	CATSDPGTGIHEQFF
TRBV5-1	-	TRBD1	TRBJ2-7	TGCGCCAGCAGAAATATCGGACAGGGGGCCGACGAGCAGTACTTC	CASRNIGQGADEQYF
TRBV5-6	few	TRBD2	TRBJ2-2	TGTGCCAGCAGGCAGACTAGCGGGGGGAAGATCGGGGAGCTGTTTTTT	CASRQTSGGKIGELFF
TRBV7-8	few	-	TRBJ1-2	TGTGCCAGCAGCTTAGCTACAGGGTCTAACTATGGCTACACCTTC	CASSLATGSNYGYTF
TRBV29-1	-	TRBD2	TRBJ2-3	TGCAGCGTTGATAGCCTAGCGGGAACCACAGATACGCAGTATTTT	CSVDSLAGTTDTQYF
TRBV28	few	TRBD2	TRBJ2-3	TGTGCCAGCAGTGTAGCGGGGGGGATTAATACGCAGTATTTT	CASSVAGGINTQYF
TRBV10-3	-	-	TRBJ2-2	TGTGCCATCAGTGATCCCTCACAGTTTAACACCGGGGAGCTGTTTTTT	CAISDPSQFNTGELFF
TRBV7-9	-	-	TRBJ2-5	TGTGCCAGCAGCTTAGGGCGGGCCTACCAAGAGACCCAGTACTTC	CASSLGRAYQETQYF
TRBV5-1	-	TRBD1	TRBJ1-4	TGCGCCAGCAGCTTGGGGGACAGTTTCCAAGCTGAAAAACTGTTTTTT	CASSLGDSFQAEKLFF
TRBV5-1	-	TRBD2	TRBJ2-7	TGCGCCAGCAGCTTGGGTCGGGGGGTCTACGAGCAGTACTTC	CASSLGRGVYEQYF
TRBV7-3	-	TRBD1	TRBJ2-1	TGTGCCAGCAGCATAGGACAGGGAAGCTCCTACAATGAGCAGTTCTTC	CASSIGQGSSYNEQFF
TRBV5-1	-	-	TRBJ1-1	TGCGCCAGCAGGTTGAGGGGATCAGACACTGAAGCTTTCTTT	CASRLRGSDTEAFF
TRBV28	-	-	TRBJ1-1	TGTGCCTCCCCACCTAGTTTAGACAGGAACACTGAAGCTTTCTTT	CASPPSLDRNTEAFF
TRBV6-5	-	TRBD1	TRBJ2-1	TGTGCCAGCAGTTACGGGGACAGGGCCTATGAGCAGTTCTTC	CASSYGDRAYEQFF
TRBV19	-	TRBD1	TRBJ1-6	TGTGCCAGTAGTATAGATCCTCGCAGGGGGCTTGGATCACCCCTCCACTTT	CASSIDPRRGLGSPLHF
TRBV10-3	-	-	TRBJ2-1	TGTGCCATCAGCCAGGGTGGGTCCTACAATGAGCAGTTCTTC	CAISQGGSYNEQFF
TRBV27	-	-	TRBJ2-7	TGTGCCACCCTCCGGAGGGGTCCGGGGTACTACGAGCAGTACTTC	CATLRRGPGYYEQYF
TRBV2	-	TRBD1	TRBJ1-1	TGTGCCAGCAGGCCCACAGGGGTTACTGAAGCTTTCTTT	CASRPTGVTEAFF
TRBV19	-	-	TRBJ1-1	TGTGCCAGTAGTCCTCTGACAGTGAACACTGAAGCTTTCTTT	CASSPLTVNTEAFF
TRBV7-2	-	-	TRBJ2-2	TGTGCCAGCAGCCTCGGGAGGAACACCGGGGAGCTGTTTTTT	CASSLGRNTGELFF
TRBV13	-	TRBD1	TRBJ1-2	TGTGCCAGCAGCTTATCGGACAGGGGGCGAAGCTATGGCTACACCTTC	CASSLSDRGRSYGYTF
TRBV24-1	many	-	TRBJ1-1	TGTGCCACCAGTGATTGGGCGAACACTGAAGCTTTCTTT	CATSDWANTEAFF
TRBV10-1	few	TRBD1	TRBJ1-1	TGCGCCAGCAGATTCGAGAGGGGGCGTCAAGGGACCACTGAAGCTTTCTTT	CASRFERGRQGTTEAFF
TRBV11-2	-	TRBD2	TRBJ2-1	TGTGCCAGCAGCTTGACTAGCGACAATGAGCAGTTCTTC	CASSLTSDNEQFF
TRBV19	-	-	TRBJ1-1	TGTGCCAGTAGTATCGCTGGGGGGGAAGCTTTCTTT	CASSIAGGEAFF
TRBV5-8	-	TRBD2	TRBJ2-1	TGTGCCAGCAGCTTGGTCGTTGGTACGGGAGGCAATGAGCAGTTCTTC	CASSLVVGTGGNEQFF
TRBV5-4	-	-	TRBJ2-5	TGTGCCAGCAGCTTAGAGGAACCCCGAGAGACCCAGTACTTC	CASSLEEPRETQYF
TRBV2	-	-	TRBJ1-1	TGTGCCAGCAGTGAAGACATAAACACTGAAGCTTTCTTT	CASSEDINTEAFF
TRBV10-3	-	TRBD2	TRBJ2-1	TGTGCCATCAGTGAGACTAGCGGGGCTTACAATGAGCAGTTCTTC	CAISETSGAYNEQFF
TRBV19	-	TRBD1	TRBJ1-2	TGTGCCAGTAACCGGGACAGTAGCTACTATGGCTACACCTTC	CASNRDSSYYGYTF
TRBV5-6	-	-	TRBJ1-4	TGTGCCAGCAGCTTCTTTCAGGGATCTAATGAAAAACTGTTTTTT	CASSFFQGSNEKLFF
TRBV6-1	-	TRBD1	TRBJ2-3	TGTGCCAGCAGTGACAGGGGGCCGCTGAGCACAGATACGCAGTATTTT	CASSDRGPLSTDTQYF
TRBV11-1	-	TRBD2	TRBJ2-1	TGTGCCAGCAGCTCGGCGGGGGAGTACAATGAGCAGTTCTTC	CASSSAGEYNEQFF
TRBV13	-	TRBD2	TRBJ2-3	TGCGCCCCCCGCTCACGGGCTAGCGGGGGGGCCGGGGGAGATACGCAGTATTTT	CAPRSRASGGAGGDTQYF